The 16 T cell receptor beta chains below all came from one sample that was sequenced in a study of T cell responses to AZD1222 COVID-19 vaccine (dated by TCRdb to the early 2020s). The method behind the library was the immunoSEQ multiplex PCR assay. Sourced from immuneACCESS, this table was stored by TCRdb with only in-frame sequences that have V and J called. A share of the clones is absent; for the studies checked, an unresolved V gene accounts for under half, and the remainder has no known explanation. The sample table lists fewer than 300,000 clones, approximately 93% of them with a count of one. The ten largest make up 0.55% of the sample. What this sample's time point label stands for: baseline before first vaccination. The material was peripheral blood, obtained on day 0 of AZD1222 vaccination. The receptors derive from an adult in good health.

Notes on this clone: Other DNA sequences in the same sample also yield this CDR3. CDR3 bases: TGTGCCAGCAGCGTAGACCGGGACACTGAAGCTTTCTTT. Amino acids: CASSVDRDTEAFF. The chain links TRBV9 to TRBJ1-1, with D uncertain. CDR1 SGDLS and CDR2 YYNGEE come from the germline V gene. The CDR3 length is 13 residues. V lost 0 bases and J 3 bases, leaving 6 bases between the germline ends.

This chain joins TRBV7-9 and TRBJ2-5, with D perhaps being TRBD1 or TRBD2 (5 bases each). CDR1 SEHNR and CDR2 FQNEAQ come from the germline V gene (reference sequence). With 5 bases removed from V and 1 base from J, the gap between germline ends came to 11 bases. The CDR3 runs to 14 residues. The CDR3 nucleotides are TGTGCCAGCAGCCCCGGGGCCATCCAAGAGACCCAGTACTTC. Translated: CASSPGAIQETQYF.

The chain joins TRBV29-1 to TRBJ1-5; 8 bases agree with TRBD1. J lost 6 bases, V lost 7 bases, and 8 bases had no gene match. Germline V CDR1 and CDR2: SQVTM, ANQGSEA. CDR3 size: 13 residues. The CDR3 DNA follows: TGCAGCGCAAGTCAGGGGGCTGGTCAGCCCCAGCATTTT. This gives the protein CSASQGAGQPQHF.

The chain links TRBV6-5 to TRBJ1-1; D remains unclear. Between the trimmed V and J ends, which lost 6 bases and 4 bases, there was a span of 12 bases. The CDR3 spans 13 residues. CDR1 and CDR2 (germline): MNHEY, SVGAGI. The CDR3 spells CASSPPGATEAFF. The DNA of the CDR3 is TGTGCCAGCAGCCCGCCGGGTGCCACTGAAGCTTTCTTT.

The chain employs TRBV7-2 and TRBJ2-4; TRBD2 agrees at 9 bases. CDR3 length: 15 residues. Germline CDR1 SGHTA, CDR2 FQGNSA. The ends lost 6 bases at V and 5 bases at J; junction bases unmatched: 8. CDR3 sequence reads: CASRPRGTSQNIQYF. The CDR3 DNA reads TGTGCCAGCAGGCCCAGGGGGACTAGCCAAAACATTCAGTACTTC. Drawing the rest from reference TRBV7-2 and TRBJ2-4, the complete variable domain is GAGVSQSPSNKVTEKGKDVELRCDPISGHTALYWYRQSLGQGLEFLIYFQGNSAPDKSGLPSDRFSAERTGGSVSTLTIQRTQQEDSAVYLCASRPRGTSQNIQYFGAGTRLSVL.

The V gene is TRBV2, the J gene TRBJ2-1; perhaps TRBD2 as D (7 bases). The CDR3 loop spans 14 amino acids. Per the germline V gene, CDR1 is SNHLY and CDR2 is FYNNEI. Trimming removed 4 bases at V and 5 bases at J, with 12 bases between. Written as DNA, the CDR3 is TGTGCCAGCAGTGCGGGGGGCGCCCACAATGAGCAGTTCTTC. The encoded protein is CASSAGGAHNEQFF.

As DNA, the CDR3 is TGTGCCAGCAGTTTCGTCCGGGTTAGCAATCAGCCCCAGCATTTT. Translated, it gives CASSFVRVSNQPQHF. The chain has TRBV28 and TRBJ1-5; D is unresolved. Per the germline V gene, CDR1 is MDHEN and CDR2 is SYDVKM. Trimming stripped 3 bases from V and 0 bases from J, with 9 bases between. The CDR3 spans 15 residues.

The CDR3 here is CASSQSPGATTNEKLFF. As DNA, the CDR3 is TGCGCCAGCAGTCAATCTCCAGGGGCAACAACTAATGAAAAACTGTTTTTT. This chain uses TRBV23-1 with TRBJ1-4; TRBD1 is a possible D gene (6 bases). TRBV23-1 is an ORF for which the function is uncertain. Trimming left V 0 bases short and J 0 bases short, with 11 bases between. The CDR3 extends over 17 amino acids.

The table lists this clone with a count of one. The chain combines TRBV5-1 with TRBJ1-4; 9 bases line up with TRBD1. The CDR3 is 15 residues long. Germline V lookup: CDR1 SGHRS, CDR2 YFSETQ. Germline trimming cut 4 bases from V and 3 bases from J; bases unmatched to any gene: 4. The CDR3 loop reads CASSLGQGPNEKLFF. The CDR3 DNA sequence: TGCGCCAGCAGCCTAGGACAGGGGCCTAATGAAAAACTGTTTTTT.

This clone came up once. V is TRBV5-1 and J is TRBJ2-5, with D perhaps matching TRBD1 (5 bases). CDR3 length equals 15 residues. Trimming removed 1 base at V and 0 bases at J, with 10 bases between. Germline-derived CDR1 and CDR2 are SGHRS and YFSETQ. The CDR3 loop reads CASSLRPGNQETQYF. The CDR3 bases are TGCGCCAGCAGCTTGCGTCCAGGGAACCAAGAGACCCAGTACTTC.

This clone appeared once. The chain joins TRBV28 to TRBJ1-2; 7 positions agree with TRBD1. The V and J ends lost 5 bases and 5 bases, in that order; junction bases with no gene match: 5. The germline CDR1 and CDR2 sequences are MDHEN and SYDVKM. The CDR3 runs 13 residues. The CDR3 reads CASSPTGNYGYTF. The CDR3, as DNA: TGTGCCAGCAGTCCGACAGGGAATTATGGCTACACCTTC.

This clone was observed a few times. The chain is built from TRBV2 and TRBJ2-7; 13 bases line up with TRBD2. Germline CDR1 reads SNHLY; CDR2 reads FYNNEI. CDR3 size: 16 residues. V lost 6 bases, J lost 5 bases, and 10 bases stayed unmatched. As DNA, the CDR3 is TGTGCCAGCAGACTCCGGACTAGCGGGAGTCCCCACGAGCAGTACTTC. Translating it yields CASRLRTSGSPHEQYF.

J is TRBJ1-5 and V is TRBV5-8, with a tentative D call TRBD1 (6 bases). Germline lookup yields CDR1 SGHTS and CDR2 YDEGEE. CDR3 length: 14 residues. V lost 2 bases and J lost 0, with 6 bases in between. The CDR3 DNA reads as TGTGCCAGCAGCTTACAGGGTAGCAATCAGCCCCAGCATTTT. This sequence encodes CASSLQGSNQPQHF.

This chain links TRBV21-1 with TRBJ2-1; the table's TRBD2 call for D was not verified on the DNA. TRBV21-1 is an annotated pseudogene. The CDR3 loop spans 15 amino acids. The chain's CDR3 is CASSKPGLEYNEQFF. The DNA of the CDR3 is TGTGCCAGCAGCAAACCGGGACTAGAATACAATGAGCAGTTCTTC.

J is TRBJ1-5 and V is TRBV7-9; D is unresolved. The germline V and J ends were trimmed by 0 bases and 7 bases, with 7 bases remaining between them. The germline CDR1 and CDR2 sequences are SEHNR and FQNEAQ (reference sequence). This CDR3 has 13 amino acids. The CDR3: CASSLAVGQPQHF. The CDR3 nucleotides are TGTGCCAGCAGCTTAGCGGTTGGACAGCCCCAGCATTTT.

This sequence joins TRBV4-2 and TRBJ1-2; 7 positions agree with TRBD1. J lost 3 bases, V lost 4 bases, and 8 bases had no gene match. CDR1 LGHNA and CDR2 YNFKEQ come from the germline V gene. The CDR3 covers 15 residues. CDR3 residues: CASSPGTEADYGYTF. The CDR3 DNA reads TGTGCCAGCAGCCCCGGGACAGAGGCCGACTATGGCTACACCTTC.